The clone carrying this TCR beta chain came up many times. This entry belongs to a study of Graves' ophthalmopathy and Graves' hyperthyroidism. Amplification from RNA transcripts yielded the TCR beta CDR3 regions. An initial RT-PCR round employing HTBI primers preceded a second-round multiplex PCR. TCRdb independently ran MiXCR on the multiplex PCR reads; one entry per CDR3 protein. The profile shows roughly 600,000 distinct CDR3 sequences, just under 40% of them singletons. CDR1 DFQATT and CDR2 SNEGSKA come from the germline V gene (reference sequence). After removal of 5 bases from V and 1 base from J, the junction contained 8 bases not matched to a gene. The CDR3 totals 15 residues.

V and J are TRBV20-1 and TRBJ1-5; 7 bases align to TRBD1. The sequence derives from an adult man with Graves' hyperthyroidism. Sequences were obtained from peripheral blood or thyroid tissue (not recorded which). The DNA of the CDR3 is TGCAGTGCTGGCCGACAGGGTACAAGCAATCAGCCCCAGCATTTT. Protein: CSAGRQGTSNQPQHF.